The clone carrying this T cell receptor (beta chain) was seen repeatedly, ten times or more. The data are from a study of spatial heterogeneity in lung cancer. Looking at the study overall: A unique TCR and UMI combination showed up more than ten times in raw reads, on average.

On each TCR cDNA molecule, a unique molecular identifier was present. TCRdb itself ran the 5' RACE reads through MiXCR, one entry per CDR3 protein. The table shows more than 60,000 distinct CDR3 sequences, with about 6.3% occurring only once. Time point described: sample taken at primary tumor resection. V was pared by 3 bases and J by 0 bases, with 6 bases between. The CDR3 spans 14 residues. The chain recombines TRBV12-3 or TRBV12-4 with TRBJ1-5; D unresolved. The sequences come from PBMCs, collected at surgery. This TCR came from a female donor with early-stage non-small cell lung cancer. CDR3 sequence: CASSLGSSNQPQHF. In DNA form, the CDR3 reads TGTGCCAGCAGTTTGGGGAGTAGCAATCAGCCCCAGCATTTT.